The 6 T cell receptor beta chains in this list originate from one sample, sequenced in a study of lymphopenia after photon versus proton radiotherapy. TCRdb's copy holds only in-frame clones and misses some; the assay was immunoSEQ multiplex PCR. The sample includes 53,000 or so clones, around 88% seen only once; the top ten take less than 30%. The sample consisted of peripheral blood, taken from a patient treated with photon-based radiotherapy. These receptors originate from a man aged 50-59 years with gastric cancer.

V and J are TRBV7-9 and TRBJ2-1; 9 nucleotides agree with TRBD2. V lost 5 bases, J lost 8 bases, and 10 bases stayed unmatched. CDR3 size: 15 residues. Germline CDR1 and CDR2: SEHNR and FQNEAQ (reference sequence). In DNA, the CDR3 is TGTGCCAGCAGCCCCAAGGAGCGGGAGGACGATGAGCAGTTCTTC. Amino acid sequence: CASSPKEREDDEQFF.

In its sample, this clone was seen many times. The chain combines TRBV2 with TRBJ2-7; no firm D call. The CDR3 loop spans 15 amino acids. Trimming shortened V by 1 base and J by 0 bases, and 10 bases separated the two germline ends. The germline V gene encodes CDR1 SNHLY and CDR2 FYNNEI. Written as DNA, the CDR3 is TGTGCCAGCAGTGAAGGGCCCACTATCTCCTACGAGCAGTACTTC. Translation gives CASSEGPTISYEQYF.

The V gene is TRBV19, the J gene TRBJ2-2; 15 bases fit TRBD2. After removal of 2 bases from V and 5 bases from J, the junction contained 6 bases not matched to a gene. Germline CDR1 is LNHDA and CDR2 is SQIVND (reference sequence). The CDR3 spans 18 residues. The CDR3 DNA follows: TGTGCCAGTAGTATAAGGGGACTAGCGGGAGGCAGGACCGGGGAGCTGTTTTTT. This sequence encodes CASSIRGLAGGRTGELFF. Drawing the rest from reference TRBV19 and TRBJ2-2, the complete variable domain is DGGITQSPKYLFRKEGQNVTLSCEQNLNHDAMYWYRQDPGQGLRLIYYSQIVNDFQKGDIAEGYSVSREKKESFPLTVTSAQKNPTAFYLCASSIRGLAGGRTGELFFGEGSRLTVL.

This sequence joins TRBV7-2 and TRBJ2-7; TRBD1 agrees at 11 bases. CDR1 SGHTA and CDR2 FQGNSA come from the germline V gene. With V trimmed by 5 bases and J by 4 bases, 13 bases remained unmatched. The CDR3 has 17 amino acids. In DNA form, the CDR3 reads TGTGCCAGCAGCCGGCGCGGACAGGGGGCCCCGTTTTACGAGCAGTACTTC. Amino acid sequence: CASSRRGQGAPFYEQYF.

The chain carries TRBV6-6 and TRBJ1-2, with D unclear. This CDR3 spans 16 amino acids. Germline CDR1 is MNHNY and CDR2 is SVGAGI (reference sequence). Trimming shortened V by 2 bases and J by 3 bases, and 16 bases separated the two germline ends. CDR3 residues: CASSYKREVRDYGYTF. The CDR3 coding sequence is TGTGCCAGCAGTTACAAACGGGAAGTGAGAGACTATGGCTACACCTTC.

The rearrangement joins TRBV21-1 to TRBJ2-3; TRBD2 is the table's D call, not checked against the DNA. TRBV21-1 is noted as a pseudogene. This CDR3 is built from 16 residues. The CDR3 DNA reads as TGTGCCAGCATCCCGCTGAGGCTAGCGGAAACAGATACGCAGTATTTT. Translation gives CASIPLRLAETDTQYF.